The 23 T cell receptor beta chains given below trace back to one sample, sequenced in a study of control samples from healthy donors and cancer patients. TCRdb's table, derived via immunoSEQ multiplex PCR, lists solely in-frame clones and lacks some. The sample has 90,000 or so clones, 88% seen once. Source material: blood. The receptors were gathered from an older woman in good health.

The J gene is TRBJ1-1, the V gene TRBV2; 9 nucleotides line up with TRBD1. From germline, CDR1 is SNHLY and CDR2 FYNNEI. This CDR3 has 14 amino acids. V lost 6 bases and J lost 1; bases outside the gene matches: 3. The DNA for the CDR3 is TGTGCCAGCAGGAACAGGGGGCAGAACACTGAAGCTTTCTTT. It is translated as CASRNRGQNTEAFF.

The V call is TRBV18, the J call TRBJ1-5, with a possible D match to TRBD1 (6 bases). This CDR3 comprises 14 residues. V was trimmed by 8 bases and J by 3 bases, leaving 14 bases between them. The germline gives CDR1 KGHSH, CDR2 LQKENI. In DNA, the CDR3 is TGTGCCAGCACCCCCGGACAGCCCAATCAGCCCCAGCATTTT. As protein: CASTPGQPNQPQHF.

This chain connects TRBV6-6 to TRBJ1-4; 7 nucleotides line up with TRBD1. Per germline, CDR1 MNHNY and CDR2 SVGAGI (reference sequence). V shed 6 bases, J shed 5 bases, and the junction held 0 bases outside the gene matches. CDR3 length: 12 residues. Here the CDR3 DNA reads TGTGCCAGCAGACAGGGGAATGAAAAACTGTTTTTT. Amino acids: CASRQGNEKLFF.

The V gene is TRBV19, the J gene TRBJ2-7, with 9 bases aligning to TRBD1. V was clipped by 3 bases and J by 4 bases; unmatched bases: 7. This CDR3 is built from 15 residues. The germline CDR1 and CDR2 sequences are LNHDA and SQIVND (reference sequence). Here the CDR3 DNA reads TGTGCCAGTAGTATGGGGACAGGGAGATCGTACGAGCAGTACTTC. Translation gives CASSMGTGRSYEQYF.

The chain employs TRBV19 and TRBJ1-5; D gene ambiguous. Trimming took off 5 bases at V and 2 bases at J, with 13 bases between the two ends. There are 15 residues in the CDR3. Germline values: CDR1 LNHDA, CDR2 SQIVND (reference sequence). The CDR3: CASSPPAGRNQPQHF. Written as DNA, the CDR3 is TGTGCCAGTAGTCCCCCGGCCGGGCGCAATCAGCCCCAGCATTTT.

This CDR3 reads CASSYSMKETQYF. As DNA, the CDR3 is TGTGCCAGCAGTTACTCAATGAAAGAGACCCAGTACTTC. This chain joins TRBV6-6 and TRBJ2-5; D is uncertain. The CDR3 has 13 residues. V was shortened by 0 bases and J by 3 bases, with 5 bases between the two germline ends. CDR1 is MNHNY, CDR2 SVGAGI, per germline (reference sequence).

This clone was observed many times. V and J are TRBV19 and TRBJ2-1; possible D gene TRBD2, 6 bases. The germline gives CDR1 LNHDA, CDR2 SQIVND (reference sequence). The ends were cut back, 3 bases at V and 3 bases at J, with 15 bases in the middle. CDR3 length equals 16 residues. The DNA for the CDR3 is TGTGCCAGTAGTATTCGAGCGGGCGGTGGCTACAATGAGCAGTTCTTC. This encodes CASSIRAGGGYNEQFF.

V and J are TRBV7-8 and TRBJ2-2; 7 nucleotides agree with TRBD1. J lost 5 bases, V lost 5 bases, and 14 bases had no gene match. Per the germline V gene, CDR1 is SGHVS and CDR2 is FQNEAQ. The CDR3 loop spans 17 amino acids. The CDR3 nucleotides read TGTGCCAGCAGCGTATACGTCTCAGACAGGGAAACCGGGGAGCTGTTTTTT. This sequence encodes CASSVYVSDRETGELFF.

With respect to this clone: One end of the junction varies from germline; a read error may be responsible. This sequence joins TRBV7-7 and TRBJ2-2, with D unresolved. This CDR3 is 12 amino acids long. Per the germline V gene, CDR1 is SSHAT and CDR2 is FNYEAQ (reference sequence). The CDR3 loop reads CASSADTGELFF. The CDR3 DNA is TGTGCTAGCAGCGCGGACACCGGGGAGCTGTTTTTT.

The chain carries TRBV19 and TRBJ1-6; tentatively, D is TRBD1 (6 bases). V gave up 5 bases and J gave up 8 bases, with 16 bases separating them. The CDR3 totals 15 residues. CDR1 and CDR2 from the germline V gene are LNHDA and SQIVND (reference sequence). The CDR3 protein is CASSERDNGYSPLHF. In nucleotides, the CDR3 is TGTGCCAGTAGTGAACGGGACAACGGCTATTCACCCCTCCACTTT.

The J gene is TRBJ1-2, the V gene TRBV15, with 8 positions matching TRBD1. The CDR3 contains 15 residues. Germline loops: CDR1 LNHNV, CDR2 YYDKDF (reference sequence). V dropped 0 bases and J dropped 3; count of bases not matched to a gene: 3. The CDR3 loop is CATSRDQGAYYGYTF. CDR3 DNA sequence: TGTGCCACCAGCAGAGATCAGGGGGCGTACTATGGCTACACCTTC.

The J gene is TRBJ2-7, the V gene TRBV3-1 (or the pseudogene TRBV3-2); tentative D call: TRBD2 (6 bases). Germline CDR1 reads LGHDT; CDR2 reads YNNKEL (reference sequence). The germline V and J ends were trimmed by 6 bases and 7 bases, with 10 bases remaining between them. The CDR3 spans 11 residues. The CDR3 sequence: CASRGLREQYF. CDR3 DNA: TGTGCCAGCAGGGGACTGCGGGAGCAGTACTTC.

This chain links TRBV5-1 with TRBJ1-6; D not resolved. The CDR3 consists of 15 residues. Germline lookup yields CDR1 SGHRS and CDR2 YFSETQ. Deletions cut 0 bases from V and 7 bases from J, with 11 bases between. CDR3 bases: TGCGCCAGCAGCTTGGGTGGGGTAAGAAATTCACCCCTCCACTTT. This sequence encodes CASSLGGVRNSPLHF.

The V and J genes are TRBV7-6 and TRBJ1-1; D is unclear. Per the germline V gene, CDR1 is SGHVS and CDR2 is FNYEAQ. The length of the CDR3 is 13 residues. V lost 3 bases and J 1 base, leaving 6 bases between the germline ends. The CDR3 reads CASSFDTNTEAFF. Here the CDR3 DNA reads TGTGCCAGCAGCTTCGACACGAACACTGAAGCTTTCTTT.

V is TRBV30 and J is TRBJ1-6; D is unclear. The germline V gene has CDR1 GTSNPN and CDR2 SVGIG (reference sequence). The CDR3 consists of 13 residues. V shed 6 bases and J shed 9 bases, with 15 bases lying between them. CDR3 nucleotide sequence: TGTGCCTGCACCCGCCAAAACGGTTCACCCCTCCACTTT. The encoded protein is CACTRQNGSPLHF. The full variable domain, its missing parts supplied by reference TRBV30 and TRBJ1-6, is SQTIHQWPATLVQPVGSPLSLECTVEGTSNPNLYWYRQAAGRGLQLLFYSVGIGQISSEVPQNLSASRPQDRQFILSSKKLLLSDSGFYLCACTRQNGSPLHFGNGTRLTVT.

V is TRBV6-4 and J is TRBJ1-6, with D possibly being TRBD1 (5 bases). Germline loops: CDR1 MRHNA, CDR2 SNTAGT. V lost 2 bases, J lost 9 bases, and 11 bases lay in between. The CDR3 runs 14 residues. The DNA of the CDR3 is TGTGCCAGCAGTGACGGAGGGGTCAGTTCACCCCTCCACTTT. Translated: CASSDGGVSSPLHF.

J is TRBJ2-2 and V is TRBV5-4, with 8 nucleotides matching TRBD2. The CDR3 contains 15 residues. From germline, CDR1 is SGHNT and CDR2 YYREEE (reference sequence). Losses at the gene ends were 4 bases for V and 4 bases for J; bases not matched to a gene: 6. As DNA, the CDR3 is TGTGCCAGCAGCACCGGGACTAGAACCACCGGGGAGCTGTTTTTT. It encodes CASSTGTRTTGELFF.

The chain uses TRBV7-9 and TRBJ1-3, with TRBD1 as a possible D gene (5 bases). The V end was cut by 3 bases, the J end by 4 bases, with 10 bases between. The CDR3 length is 14 residues. Germline CDR1 is SEHNR and CDR2 is FQNEAQ (reference sequence). CDR3 amino acids: CASSFVWGGNTIYF. The CDR3 nucleotides are TGTGCCAGCAGCTTCGTTTGGGGGGGAAACACCATATATTTT.

The chain has TRBV4-3 and TRBJ1-1; D not certain. The CDR3 totals 15 residues. V was trimmed by 0 bases and J by 1 base, leaving 9 bases between them. In germline, CDR1 is LGHNA, CDR2 YSLEER. The CDR3 is CASSQEWHSNTEAFF. The DNA of the CDR3 is TGCGCCAGCAGCCAAGAATGGCACTCGAACACTGAAGCTTTCTTT.

The chain has TRBV5-1 and TRBJ2-3; D is uncertain. Germline V lookup: CDR1 SGHRS, CDR2 YFSETQ. V lost 2 bases and J lost 1, with 11 bases in between. The CDR3 consists of 15 residues. The CDR3 DNA is TGCGCCAGCAGCTTCACGTCCCGGCGCACAGATACGCAGTATTTT. Encoded protein: CASSFTSRRTDTQYF. Together with reference TRBV5-1 and TRBJ2-3, the CDR3 gives the full variable domain: KAGVTQTPRYLIKTRGQQVTLSCSPISGHRSVSWYQQTPGQGLQFLFEYFSETQRNKGNFPGRFSGRQFSNSRSEMNVSTLELGDSALYLCASSFTSRRTDTQYFGPGTRLTVL.

The chain couples TRBV5-1 to TRBJ1-1; tentatively, D is TRBD1 (5 bases). The ends were cut back, 0 bases at V and 11 bases at J, with 11 bases in the middle. The CDR3 is made up of 12 amino acids. Germline V gene sequence: CDR1 SGHRS, CDR2 YFSETQ. CDR3 sequence: CASSLGVGEAFF. The DNA of the CDR3 is TGCGCCAGCAGCTTGGGAGTGGGGGAGGCTTTCTTT.

The gene calls are TRBV5-6 and TRBJ2-3, with D perhaps matching TRBD2 (5 bases). The CDR3 loop spans 16 amino acids. Trimming removed 0 bases at V and 1 base at J, with 12 bases between. Germline assignment: CDR1 SGHDT and CDR2 YYEEEE. The CDR3: CASSLAPTGGTDTQYF. Here the CDR3 DNA reads TGTGCCAGCAGCTTGGCCCCCACCGGGGGCACAGATACGCAGTATTTT.

This chain's CDR3 is CASSNDREMGPQHF. The CDR3 DNA sequence: TGTGCCAGCAGTAATGACAGGGAGATGGGGCCCCAGCATTTT. The chain joins TRBV27 to TRBJ1-5; 7 nucleotides match TRBD1. The CDR3 extends over 14 amino acids. The ends lost 5 bases at V and 9 bases at J; junction bases unmatched: 10. Germline CDR1 is MNHEY and CDR2 is SMNVEV (reference sequence).